This T cell receptor beta chain was sequenced during a study of glioma-infiltrating T cells. Using RNA template, CDR3s of TCR alpha and beta were amplified with iRepertoire arm-PCR. One-step reverse transcription and amplification started from roughly 100-400 ng of tissue mRNA or PBMC total RNA. One entry per CDR3 protein results from TCRdb running MiXCR on the multiplex PCR reads. The sample yields roughly 130,000 distinct CDR3 sequences, around 25% seen once. Germline-derived CDR1 and CDR2 are MNHEY and SVGEGT. The CDR3 extends over 13 amino acids. As regards this clonotype: Antigen specificity is unknown. Compared with germline, one end of the junction differs, possibly owing to a read error.

Whole-study results and caveats: Very few CDR3 sequences were shared between tissue and blood. Gliomas, especially low-grade, showed above-expected tissue-blood divergence; non-neoplastic patients showed below.

This chain connects TRBV6-2 or TRBV6-3 to TRBJ1-5, with no clear D. The sequence was collected from a human donor with low-grade glioma or glioblastoma, undergoing nonglioma brain surgery, or in good health (not recorded which). What was sequenced was glioma tissue, nonneoplastic brain tissue, or PBMCs (not recorded which). This CDR3 reads CDSSQSFNQPQHF. DNA of the CDR3: TGTGACAGCAGCCAAAGTTTTAATCAGCCCCAGCATTTT.